The clone carrying this T cell receptor (beta chain) was found a few times. Its specificity is unknown. TCRdb passed the 5' RACE reads through MiXCR, listing each CDR3 protein once. The sample has a few hundred thousand distinct CDR3 sequences; around 20% are singletons. The data derive from a study of identical twins. In every case, the donor was a healthy Caucasian. Points from the study as a whole: Alpha sequences out of frame and shared by twins had excess low generation probability.

The V end was cut by 2 bases, the J end by 2 bases, with 11 bases between. The CDR3 loop spans 15 amino acids. Germline CDR1 SGHNT, CDR2 YENEEA. The source material was naive T cells sorted from blood. V usage is TRBV11-3 and J usage is TRBJ2-3; D is possibly TRBD1 or TRBD2 (6 bases each). The receptor was isolated from a man in his fifties in good health. CDR3 in amino acids: CASSLPGASTDTQYF. The CDR3, as DNA: TGTGCCAGCAGCTTACCGGGGGCCTCCACAGATACGCAGTATTTT.